This is a list of T cell receptor beta chains from one sample in a study of T cell changes during pregnancy in multiple sclerosis. The repertoire was sequenced with immunoSEQ multiplex PCR; TCRdb's copy has only in-frame clones and lacks some. The data show tens of thousands of clones, 85% to 95% seen once. Sample: CD4+ T cells from peripheral blood mononuclear cells, taken before pregnancy. These receptors originate from a female donor with multiple sclerosis, enrolled in a pregnancy study. The CDR3 runs from the conserved cysteine through the conserved F or W. The order of the fields is J gene, clone size, D gene, V gene, CDR3 protein, CDR3 DNA. A D gene is named only where the DNA matches it firmly. Clone size is not always given. Where it is, it says once, few, many or a class for expanded clones.

j_call: TRBJ2-1; clone_size: -; d_call: TRBD2; v_call: TRBV7-2; cdr3_aa: CASSTSGRFYNEQFF; cdr3_nt: TGTGCCAGCAGCACTAGCGGTCGTTTCTACAATGAGCAGTTCTTC
j_call: TRBJ2-7; clone_size: -; d_call: TRBD1; v_call: TRBV7-2; cdr3_aa: CASTNRGGYEQYF; cdr3_nt: TGTGCCAGCACCAACAGGGGTGGTTACGAGCAGTACTTC
j_call: TRBJ1-1; clone_size: -; d_call: TRBD1; v_call: TRBV7-9; cdr3_aa: CASKGTGNTEAFF; cdr3_nt: TGTGCCAGCAAAGGGACAGGGAACACTGAAGCTTTCTTT
j_call: TRBJ1-1; clone_size: -; d_call: TRBD1; v_call: TRBV7-2; cdr3_aa: CASSPRDRMNTEAFF; cdr3_nt: TGTGCCAGCAGCCCACGGGACAGGATGAACACTGAAGCTTTCTTT
j_call: TRBJ2-7; clone_size: -; d_call: TRBD2; v_call: TRBV19; cdr3_aa: CASSIHLAVHTYEQYF; cdr3_nt: TGTGCCAGTAGTATTCACCTAGCGGTACATACCTACGAGCAGTACTTC
j_call: TRBJ2-1; clone_size: -; d_call: TRBD1; v_call: TRBV6-5; cdr3_aa: CASSYWDRGGEQFF; cdr3_nt: TGTGCCAGCAGTTACTGGGACAGGGGAGGTGAGCAGTTCTTC
j_call: TRBJ1-2; clone_size: -; d_call: TRBD1; v_call: TRBV9; cdr3_aa: CASSIRQGDGYTF; cdr3_nt: TGTGCCAGCAGCATAAGACAGGGCGACGGCTACACCTTC
j_call: TRBJ1-5; clone_size: -; d_call: -; v_call: TRBV7-8; cdr3_aa: CASSLEGAGWSQPQHF; cdr3_nt: TGTGCCAGCAGCTTAGAGGGTGCAGGGTGGAGTCAGCCCCAGCATTTT
j_call: TRBJ2-1; clone_size: few; d_call: -; v_call: TRBV4-3; cdr3_aa: CASSQGAGLSSYNEQFF; cdr3_nt: TGCGCCAGCAGCCAAGGGGCAGGCCTGAGCTCCTACAATGAGCAGTTCTTC
j_call: TRBJ1-1; clone_size: -; d_call: -; v_call: TRBV7-2; cdr3_aa: CASSFGGMMSEAFF; cdr3_nt: TGTGCCAGCAGCTTCGGAGGGATGATGTCTGAAGCTTTCTTT
j_call: TRBJ2-1; clone_size: -; d_call: TRBD2; v_call: TRBV7-3; cdr3_aa: CASSLAGLAPYNEQFF; cdr3_nt: TGTGCCAGCAGCTTAGCCGGACTAGCCCCCTACAATGAGCAGTTCTTC
j_call: TRBJ2-5; clone_size: -; d_call: -; v_call: TRBV4-1; cdr3_aa: CASSPGLAKETQYF; cdr3_nt: TGCGCCAGCAGCCCGGGCCTAGCGAAAGAGACCCAGTACTTC
j_call: TRBJ1-2; clone_size: -; d_call: -; v_call: TRBV7-5; cdr3_aa: CARSLVGQGRFYGYTF; cdr3_nt: TGTGCCAGAAGCTTAGTGGGACAGGGTCGTTTTTATGGCTACACCTTC
j_call: TRBJ1-1; clone_size: -; d_call: -; v_call: TRBV29-1; cdr3_aa: CSVEVGRAGGEAFF; cdr3_nt: TGCAGCGTTGAAGTGGGCAGGGCCGGGGGTGAAGCTTTCTTT
j_call: TRBJ2-2; clone_size: once; d_call: TRBD1; v_call: TRBV7-7; cdr3_aa: CASSLSPSTGDPGELFF; cdr3_nt: TGTGCTAGCAGCTTAAGCCCCTCGACAGGGGATCCCGGGGAGCTGTTTTTT
j_call: TRBJ2-5; clone_size: -; d_call: -; v_call: TRBV28; cdr3_aa: CAAGTVQETQYF; cdr3_nt: TGTGCCGCGGGGACAGTGCAAGAGACCCAGTACTTC
j_call: TRBJ1-6; clone_size: -; d_call: TRBD1; v_call: TRBV14; cdr3_aa: CASSNRGNSPLHF; cdr3_nt: TGTGCCAGCAGCAACAGGGGGAATTCACCCCTCCACTTT
j_call: TRBJ2-6; clone_size: -; d_call: -; v_call: TRBV28; cdr3_aa: CASSLTGKFSGANVLTF; cdr3_nt: TGTGCCAGCAGTTTAACAGGAAAATTCTCTGGGGCCAACGTCCTGACTTTC
j_call: TRBJ2-1; clone_size: -; d_call: -; v_call: TRBV12-2; cdr3_aa: CASRPGTSGYNEQFF; cdr3_nt: TGTGCAAGTCGCCCTGGGACTAGCGGTTACAATGAGCAGTTCTTC
j_call: TRBJ2-4; clone_size: -; d_call: TRBD1; v_call: TRBV7-2; cdr3_aa: CASSLRDSQGFLAKNIQYF; cdr3_nt: TGTGCCAGCAGCTTAAGGGACAGCCAGGGGTTCCTAGCCAAAAACATTCAGTACTTC
j_call: TRBJ1-1; clone_size: -; d_call: -; v_call: TRBV9; cdr3_aa: CASSVDLPNTEAFF; cdr3_nt: TGTGCCAGCAGCGTAGACCTACCGAACACTGAAGCTTTCTTT
j_call: TRBJ2-4; clone_size: -; d_call: -; v_call: TRBV4-1; cdr3_aa: CASSQLGGTKNIQYF; cdr3_nt: TGCGCCAGCAGCCAGCTCGGGGGAACCAAAAACATTCAGTACTTC
j_call: TRBJ1-2; clone_size: few; d_call: -; v_call: TRBV9; cdr3_aa: CASSVGPWQGDYGYTF; cdr3_nt: TGTGCCAGCAGCGTAGGGCCCTGGCAGGGCGACTATGGCTACACCTTC
j_call: TRBJ2-2; clone_size: -; d_call: -; v_call: TRBV9; cdr3_aa: CASSVGRGNTGELFF; cdr3_nt: TGTGCCAGCAGCGTAGGACGGGGAAACACCGGGGAGCTGTTTTTT
j_call: TRBJ1-3; clone_size: -; d_call: TRBD1; v_call: TRBV6-5; cdr3_aa: CASRRDSRNTIYF; cdr3_nt: TGTGCCAGCAGGCGGGACAGTAGAAACACCATATATTTT
j_call: TRBJ1-5; clone_size: -; d_call: -; v_call: TRBV4-1; cdr3_aa: CASSQVPGVGNQPQHF; cdr3_nt: TGCGCCAGCAGCCAAGTTCCGGGTGTTGGCAATCAGCCCCAGCATTTT
j_call: TRBJ2-7; clone_size: -; d_call: TRBD1; v_call: TRBV12-5; cdr3_aa: CASGPHRGTILYEQYF; cdr3_nt: TGTGCTAGTGGGCCGCACAGGGGCACAATTCTCTACGAGCAGTACTTC
j_call: TRBJ1-2; clone_size: -; d_call: -; v_call: TRBV19; cdr3_aa: CASSMGGPNYGYTF; cdr3_nt: TGTGCCAGTAGTATGGGGGGGCCGAACTATGGCTACACCTTC
j_call: TRBJ2-3; clone_size: -; d_call: TRBD2; v_call: TRBV11-2; cdr3_aa: CVAERGSTDTQYF; cdr3_nt: TGTGTCGCGGAGCGGGGGAGCACAGATACGCAGTATTTT
j_call: TRBJ1-5; clone_size: -; d_call: TRBD1; v_call: TRBV7-2; cdr3_aa: CASSFRQGDQPQHF; cdr3_nt: TGTGCCAGCAGCTTTCGACAGGGGGATCAGCCCCAGCATTTT
j_call: TRBJ2-1; clone_size: once; d_call: -; v_call: TRBV7-2; cdr3_aa: CASSPAHYEQFF; cdr3_nt: TGTGCCAGCAGCCCCGCCCACTATGAGCAGTTCTTC
j_call: TRBJ2-2; clone_size: -; d_call: TRBD2; v_call: TRBV19; cdr3_aa: CASSRGSWREDTGELFF; cdr3_nt: TGTGCCAGTAGTCGGGGTTCATGGCGGGAGGACACCGGGGAGCTGTTTTTT
j_call: TRBJ2-5; clone_size: -; d_call: -; v_call: TRBV7-9; cdr3_aa: CASSKRTVQETQYF; cdr3_nt: TGTGCCAGCAGCAAGCGGACAGTTCAAGAGACCCAGTACTTC
j_call: TRBJ2-6; clone_size: -; d_call: -; v_call: TRBV7-9; cdr3_aa: CASSLGASGANVLTF; cdr3_nt: TGTGCCAGCAGCTTAGGGGCCTCTGGGGCCAACGTCCTGACTTTC
j_call: TRBJ1-1; clone_size: -; d_call: TRBD1; v_call: TRBV10-3; cdr3_aa: CAIRQGDTEAFF; cdr3_nt: TGTGCCATTAGACAGGGGGACACTGAAGCTTTCTTT
j_call: TRBJ2-1; clone_size: -; d_call: TRBD2; v_call: TRBV25-1; cdr3_aa: CASSGTSGSPINEQFF; cdr3_nt: TGTGCCAGCAGTGGGACTAGCGGGAGTCCCATTAATGAGCAGTTCTTC
j_call: TRBJ1-1; clone_size: few; d_call: -; v_call: TRBV19; cdr3_aa: CASSISRRGSGTEAFF; cdr3_nt: TGTGCCAGTAGTATTTCAAGAAGGGGATCAGGAACTGAAGCTTTCTTT
j_call: TRBJ1-1; clone_size: -; d_call: TRBD1; v_call: TRBV10-3; cdr3_aa: CAISEIQGGSEAFF; cdr3_nt: TGTGCCATCAGTGAGATACAGGGGGGATCTGAAGCTTTCTTT
j_call: TRBJ1-1; clone_size: -; d_call: -; v_call: TRBV30; cdr3_aa: CAWSVSPGLNTEAFF; cdr3_nt: TGTGCCTGGAGTGTGAGCCCAGGGCTGAACACTGAAGCTTTCTTT
j_call: TRBJ2-5; clone_size: once; d_call: -; v_call: TRBV6-1; cdr3_aa: CASSVLQETQYF; cdr3_nt: TGTGCCAGCAGTGTTTTACAAGAGACCCAGTACTTC
j_call: TRBJ1-2; clone_size: once; d_call: -; v_call: TRBV6-6; cdr3_aa: CATRDNLSYGYTF; cdr3_nt: TGTGCCACCAGGGACAATCTCTCCTATGGCTACACCTTC
j_call: TRBJ2-1; clone_size: -; d_call: -; v_call: TRBV10-3; cdr3_aa: CAISADRRGEQFF; cdr3_nt: TGTGCCATCAGCGCCGACCGGCGCGGTGAGCAGTTCTTC
j_call: TRBJ2-1; clone_size: -; d_call: TRBD2; v_call: TRBV6-6; cdr3_aa: CASSHYSGTVGNEQFF; cdr3_nt: TGTGCCAGCAGTCATTATAGCGGGACCGTAGGCAATGAGCAGTTCTTC
j_call: TRBJ1-1; clone_size: -; d_call: -; v_call: TRBV7-2; cdr3_aa: CASTKEAGGRTEAFF; cdr3_nt: TGTGCCAGCACTAAAGAGGCGGGGGGACGTACTGAAGCTTTCTTT
j_call: TRBJ1-6; clone_size: few; d_call: -; v_call: TRBV6-5; cdr3_aa: CASSYSDSPNSPLHF; cdr3_nt: TGTGCCAGCAGTTACTCGGACAGCCCTAATTCACCCCTCCACTTT
j_call: TRBJ1-5; clone_size: -; d_call: TRBD1; v_call: TRBV7-2; cdr3_aa: CASSLGQGVRQPQHF; cdr3_nt: TGTGCCAGCAGCTTAGGACAGGGGGTGCGGCAGCCCCAGCATTTT
j_call: TRBJ1-1; clone_size: -; d_call: TRBD1; v_call: TRBV7-2; cdr3_aa: CASSEDRGSTEAFF; cdr3_nt: TGTGCCAGCAGCGAAGACAGGGGGAGCACTGAAGCTTTCTTT
j_call: TRBJ2-1; clone_size: -; d_call: -; v_call: TRBV14; cdr3_aa: CASIAKGRDLHNEQFF; cdr3_nt: TGTGCCAGCATCGCCAAGGGGCGGGACCTACACAATGAGCAGTTCTTC
j_call: TRBJ2-1; clone_size: -; d_call: -; v_call: TRBV5-1; cdr3_aa: CASSFSGAGPYNEQFF; cdr3_nt: TGCGCCAGCAGCTTCTCAGGGGCTGGGCCCTACAATGAGCAGTTCTTC
j_call: TRBJ1-3; clone_size: -; d_call: TRBD1; v_call: TRBV19; cdr3_aa: CASSKEGQVGNTIYF; cdr3_nt: TGTGCCAGTAGTAAAGAAGGACAGGTTGGAAACACCATATATTTT